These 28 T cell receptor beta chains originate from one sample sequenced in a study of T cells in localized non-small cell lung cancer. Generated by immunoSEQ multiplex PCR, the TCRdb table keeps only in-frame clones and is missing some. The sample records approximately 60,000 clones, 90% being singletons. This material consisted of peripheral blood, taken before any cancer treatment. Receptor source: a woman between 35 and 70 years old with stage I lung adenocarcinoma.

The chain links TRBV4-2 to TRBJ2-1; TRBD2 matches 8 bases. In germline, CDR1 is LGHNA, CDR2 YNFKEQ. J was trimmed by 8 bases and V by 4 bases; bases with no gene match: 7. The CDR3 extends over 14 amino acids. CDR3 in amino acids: CASSPPGGADEQFF. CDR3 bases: TGTGCCAGCAGCCCACCGGGAGGGGCGGATGAGCAGTTCTTC.

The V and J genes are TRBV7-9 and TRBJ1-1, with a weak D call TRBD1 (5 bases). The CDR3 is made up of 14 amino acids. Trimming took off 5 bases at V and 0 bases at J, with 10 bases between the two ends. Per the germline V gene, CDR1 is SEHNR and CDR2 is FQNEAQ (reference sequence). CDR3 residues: CASSPGTVNTEAFF. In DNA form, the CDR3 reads TGTGCCAGCAGCCCCGGGACGGTGAACACTGAAGCTTTCTTT. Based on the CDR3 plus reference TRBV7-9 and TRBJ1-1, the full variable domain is DTGVSQNPRHKITKRGQNVTFRCDPISEHNRLYWYRQTLGQGPEFLTYFQNEAQLEKSRLLSDRFSAERPKGSFSTLEIQRTEQGDSAMYLCASSPGTVNTEAFFGQGTRLTVV.

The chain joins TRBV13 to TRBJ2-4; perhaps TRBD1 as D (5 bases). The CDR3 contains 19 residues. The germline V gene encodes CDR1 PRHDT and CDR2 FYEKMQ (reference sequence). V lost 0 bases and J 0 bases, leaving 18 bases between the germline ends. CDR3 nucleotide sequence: TGTGCCAGCAGCTTAGGTTACAGTCGGACACGTCTAGCCAAAAACATTCAGTACTTC. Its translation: CASSLGYSRTRLAKNIQYF.

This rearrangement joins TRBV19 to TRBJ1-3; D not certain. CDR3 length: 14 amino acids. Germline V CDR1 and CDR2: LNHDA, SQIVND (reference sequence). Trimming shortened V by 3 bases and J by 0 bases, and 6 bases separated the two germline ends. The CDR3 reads CASSIRSSGNTIYF. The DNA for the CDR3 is TGTGCCAGTAGTATCAGGAGCTCTGGAAACACCATATATTTT.

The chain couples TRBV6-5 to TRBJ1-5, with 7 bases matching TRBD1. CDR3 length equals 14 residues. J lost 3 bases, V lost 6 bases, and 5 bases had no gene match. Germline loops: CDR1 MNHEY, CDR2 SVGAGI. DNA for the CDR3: TGTGCCAGCAGCAAGGACAGGTTCAATCAGCCCCAGCATTTT. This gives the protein CASSKDRFNQPQHF.

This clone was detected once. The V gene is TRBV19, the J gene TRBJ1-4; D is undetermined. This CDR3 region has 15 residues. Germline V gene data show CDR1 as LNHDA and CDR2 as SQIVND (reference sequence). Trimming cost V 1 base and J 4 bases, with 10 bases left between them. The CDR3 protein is CASSIGTRLNEKLFF. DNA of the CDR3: TGTGCCAGTAGTATAGGGACGAGGCTTAATGAAAAACTGTTTTTT.

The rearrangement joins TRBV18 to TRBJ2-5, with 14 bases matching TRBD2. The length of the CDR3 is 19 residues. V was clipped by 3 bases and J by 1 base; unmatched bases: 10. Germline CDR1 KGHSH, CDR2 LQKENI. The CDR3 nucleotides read TGTGCCAGCTCACCTATGCTCGGGACTAGCGGGGGTTTCCAAGAGACCCAGTACTTC. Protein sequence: CASSPMLGTSGGFQETQYF.

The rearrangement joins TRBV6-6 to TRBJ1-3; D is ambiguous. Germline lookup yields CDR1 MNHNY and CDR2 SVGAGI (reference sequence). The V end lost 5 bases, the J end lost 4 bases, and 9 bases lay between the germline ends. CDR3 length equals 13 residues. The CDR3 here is CASSRGGGNTIYF. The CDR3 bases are TGTGCCAGCAGTCGGGGTGGGGGAAACACCATATATTTT.

In DNA form, the CDR3 reads TGTGCCAGCAGTAAAGTGGGGAACACTGAAGCTTTCTTT. Protein: CASSKVGNTEAFF. The rearrangement links TRBV6-5 to TRBJ1-1; D is unclear. With 5 bases removed from V and 1 base from J, the gap between germline ends came to 8 bases. Germline V lookup: CDR1 MNHEY, CDR2 SVGAGI. The CDR3 consists of 13 residues.

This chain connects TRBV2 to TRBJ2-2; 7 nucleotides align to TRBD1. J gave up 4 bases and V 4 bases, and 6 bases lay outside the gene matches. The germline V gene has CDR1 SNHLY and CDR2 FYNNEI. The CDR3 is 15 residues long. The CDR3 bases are TGTGCCAGCAGTGGACAGGGCAGGGGCACCGGGGAGCTGTTTTTT. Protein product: CASSGQGRGTGELFF.

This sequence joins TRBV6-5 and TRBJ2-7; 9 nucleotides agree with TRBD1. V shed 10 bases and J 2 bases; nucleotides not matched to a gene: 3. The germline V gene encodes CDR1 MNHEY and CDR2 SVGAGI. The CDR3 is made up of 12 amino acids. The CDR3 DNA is TGTGCCACCAGGGACAGGGCCTACGAGCAGTACTTC. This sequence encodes CATRDRAYEQYF.

The CDR3 loop reads CASSPPRASSSGNTIYF. The CDR3 DNA follows: TGTGCCAGCAGCCCCCCCCGTGCCTCGAGCTCTGGAAACACCATATATTTT. The rearrangement joins TRBV28 to TRBJ1-3; D unclear. CDR3 length: 17 amino acids. V shed 6 bases and J shed 0 bases, with 18 bases lying between them. Per the germline V gene, CDR1 is MDHEN and CDR2 is SYDVKM. The variable domain in full, completed from reference TRBV28 and TRBJ1-3, reads DVKVTQSSRYLVKRTGEKVFLECVQDMDHENMFWYRQDPGLGLRLIYFSYDVKMKEKGDIPEGYSVSREKKERFSLILESASTNQTSMYLCASSPPRASSSGNTIYFGEGSWLTVV.

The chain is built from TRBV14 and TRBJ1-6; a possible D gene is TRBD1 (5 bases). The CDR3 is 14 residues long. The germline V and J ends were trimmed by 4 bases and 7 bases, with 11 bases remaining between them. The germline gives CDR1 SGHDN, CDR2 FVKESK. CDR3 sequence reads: CASSPGTKNSPLHF. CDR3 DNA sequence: TGTGCCAGCAGCCCCGGGACTAAGAATTCACCCCTCCACTTT.

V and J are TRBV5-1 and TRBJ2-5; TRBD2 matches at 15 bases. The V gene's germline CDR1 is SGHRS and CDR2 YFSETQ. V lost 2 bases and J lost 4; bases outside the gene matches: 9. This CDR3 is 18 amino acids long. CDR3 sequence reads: CASSFPGTSGRRGETQYF. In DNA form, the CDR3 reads TGCGCCAGCAGCTTCCCTGGGACTAGCGGGAGGAGGGGAGAGACCCAGTACTTC.

The DNA of the CDR3 is TGTGCCAGCAGCGTCTGGACAGGGGGTATGGGTTCACCCCTCCACTTT. Translation: CASSVWTGGMGSPLHF. This chain joins TRBV5-5 and TRBJ1-6, with 10 bases aligning to TRBD1. From germline, CDR1 is SGHKS and CDR2 YYEKEE (reference sequence). The V and J ends lost 4 bases and 9 bases, in that order; junction bases with no gene match: 10. This CDR3 has 16 amino acids.

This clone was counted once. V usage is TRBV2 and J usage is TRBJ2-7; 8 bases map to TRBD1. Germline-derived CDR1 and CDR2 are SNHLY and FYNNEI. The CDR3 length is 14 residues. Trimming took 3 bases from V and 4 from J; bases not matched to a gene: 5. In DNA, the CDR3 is TGTGCCAGCAGTGATTGGCAGGGGGCTTACGAGCAGTACTTC. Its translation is CASSDWQGAYEQYF.

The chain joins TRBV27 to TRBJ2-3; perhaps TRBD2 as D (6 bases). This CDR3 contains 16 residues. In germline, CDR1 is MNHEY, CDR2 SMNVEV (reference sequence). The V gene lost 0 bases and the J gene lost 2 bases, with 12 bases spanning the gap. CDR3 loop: CASSLSGRGPTDTQYF. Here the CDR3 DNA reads TGTGCCAGCAGTTTATCGGGGCGGGGCCCCACAGATACGCAGTATTTT.

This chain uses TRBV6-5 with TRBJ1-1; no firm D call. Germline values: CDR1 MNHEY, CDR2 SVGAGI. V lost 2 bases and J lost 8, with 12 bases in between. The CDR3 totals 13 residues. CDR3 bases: TGTGCCAGCAGTTACCCGACCGAGTCAGAAGCTTTCTTT. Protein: CASSYPTESEAFF.

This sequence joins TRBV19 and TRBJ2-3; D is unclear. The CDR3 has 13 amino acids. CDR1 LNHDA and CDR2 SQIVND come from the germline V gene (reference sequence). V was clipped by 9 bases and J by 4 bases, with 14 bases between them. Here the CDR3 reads CASTPTIADTQYF. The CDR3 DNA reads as TGTGCCAGCACCCCCACCATAGCAGATACGCAGTATTTT.

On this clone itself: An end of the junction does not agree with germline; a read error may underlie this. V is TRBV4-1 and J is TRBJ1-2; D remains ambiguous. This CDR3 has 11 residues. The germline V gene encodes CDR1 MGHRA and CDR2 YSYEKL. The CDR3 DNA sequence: TGCGCCAGCAGCCAAGAGAACCTTTACAACTTC. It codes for CASSQENLYNF.

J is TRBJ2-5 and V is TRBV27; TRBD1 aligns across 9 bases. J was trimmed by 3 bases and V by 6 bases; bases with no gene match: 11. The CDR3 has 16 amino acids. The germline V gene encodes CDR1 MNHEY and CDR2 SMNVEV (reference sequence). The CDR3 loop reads CASSVTGGGLKETQYF. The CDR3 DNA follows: TGTGCCAGCAGCGTGACAGGGGGAGGTCTTAAAGAGACCCAGTACTTC.

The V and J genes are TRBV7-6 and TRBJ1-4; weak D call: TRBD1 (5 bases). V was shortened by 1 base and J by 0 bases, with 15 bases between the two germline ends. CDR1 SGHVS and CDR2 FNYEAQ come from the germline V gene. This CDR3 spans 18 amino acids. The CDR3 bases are TGTGCCAGCAGCTTAGAAACGGCAGGGCCTACAACTAATGAAAAACTGTTTTTT. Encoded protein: CASSLETAGPTTNEKLFF.

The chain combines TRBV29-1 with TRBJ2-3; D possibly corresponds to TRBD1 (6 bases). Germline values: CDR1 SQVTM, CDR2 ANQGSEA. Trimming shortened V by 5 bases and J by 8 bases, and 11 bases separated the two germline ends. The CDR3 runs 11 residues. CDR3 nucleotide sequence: TGCAGCGTTAAGGGGGTTGGTACGCAGTATTTT. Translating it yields CSVKGVGTQYF.

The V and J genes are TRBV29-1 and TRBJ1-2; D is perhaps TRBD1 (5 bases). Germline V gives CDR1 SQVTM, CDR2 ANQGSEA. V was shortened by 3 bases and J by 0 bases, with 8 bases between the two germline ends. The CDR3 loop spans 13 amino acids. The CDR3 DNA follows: TGCAGCGTTGACAGGGCCTCTAACTATGGCTACACCTTC. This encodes CSVDRASNYGYTF.

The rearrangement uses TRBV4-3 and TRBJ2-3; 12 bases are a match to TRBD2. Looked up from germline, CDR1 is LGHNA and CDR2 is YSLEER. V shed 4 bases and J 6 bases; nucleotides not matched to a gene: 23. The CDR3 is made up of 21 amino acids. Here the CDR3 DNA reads TGCGCCAGCAGCCCCCATCGCCCCCTAGCGGGAGGGCCTCCTTCCGTGGATACGCAGTATTTT. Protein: CASSPHRPLAGGPPSVDTQYF.

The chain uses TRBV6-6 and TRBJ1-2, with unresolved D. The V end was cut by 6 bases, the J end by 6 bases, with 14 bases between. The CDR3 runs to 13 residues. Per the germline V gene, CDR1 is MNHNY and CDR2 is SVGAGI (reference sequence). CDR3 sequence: CASRSAQFDGYTF. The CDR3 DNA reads TGTGCCAGCAGAAGCGCCCAATTTGATGGCTACACCTTC.

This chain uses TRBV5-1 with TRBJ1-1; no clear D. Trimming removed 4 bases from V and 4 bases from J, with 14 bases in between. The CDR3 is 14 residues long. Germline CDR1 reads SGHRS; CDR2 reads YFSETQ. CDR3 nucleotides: TGCGCCAGCAGCATAGGAGAACGGGGCACTGAAGCTTTCTTT. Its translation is CASSIGERGTEAFF.

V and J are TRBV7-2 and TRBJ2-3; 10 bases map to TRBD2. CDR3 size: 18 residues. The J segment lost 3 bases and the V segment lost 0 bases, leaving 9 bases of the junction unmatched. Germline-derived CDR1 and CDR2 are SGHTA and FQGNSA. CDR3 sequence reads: CASSLARLAGAETDTQYF. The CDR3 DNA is TGTGCCAGCAGCTTAGCGCGCCTAGCGGGAGCGGAAACAGATACGCAGTATTTT.